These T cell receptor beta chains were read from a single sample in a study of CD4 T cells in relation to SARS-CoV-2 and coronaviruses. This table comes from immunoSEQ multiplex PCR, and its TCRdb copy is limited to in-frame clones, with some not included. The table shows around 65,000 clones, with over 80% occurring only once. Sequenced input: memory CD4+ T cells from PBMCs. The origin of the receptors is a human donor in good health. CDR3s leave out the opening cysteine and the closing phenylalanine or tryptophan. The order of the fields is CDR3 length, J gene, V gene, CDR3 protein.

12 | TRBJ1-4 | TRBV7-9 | ASSLRATNEKLF
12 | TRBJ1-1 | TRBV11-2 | ASSLEGRYTEAF
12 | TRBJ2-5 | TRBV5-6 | ASSLVSVGTGLY
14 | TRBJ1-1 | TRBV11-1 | ASSFSTGRGNTEAF
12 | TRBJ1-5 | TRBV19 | ASADRGTNQPQH
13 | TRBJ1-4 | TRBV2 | ASSGRWATNEKLF
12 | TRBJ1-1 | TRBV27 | ASVQGSPNTEAF
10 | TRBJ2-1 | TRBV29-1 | SVLGSRDEQF
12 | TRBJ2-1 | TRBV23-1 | ASSPPKGDNEQF
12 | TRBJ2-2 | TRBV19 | ATTAGQNTGELF
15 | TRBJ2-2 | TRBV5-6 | ASSLVQTRGGGGELF
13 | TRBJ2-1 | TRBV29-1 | SVAGGLAANNEQF
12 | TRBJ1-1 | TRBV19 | ASSRKFGETEAF
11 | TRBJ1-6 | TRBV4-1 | ASSARDRSPLH
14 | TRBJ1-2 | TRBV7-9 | ASSSRDTELNYGYT
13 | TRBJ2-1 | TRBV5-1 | ASSEAGGTYNEQF
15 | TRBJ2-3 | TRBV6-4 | ASRGDGSWFITDTQY
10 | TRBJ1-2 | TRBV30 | AWSSNAYGYT
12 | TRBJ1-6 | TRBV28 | ASSTGQTDSPLH
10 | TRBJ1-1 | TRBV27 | ASSSGGGRTF
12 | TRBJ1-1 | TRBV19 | ASSIQGMNTEAF
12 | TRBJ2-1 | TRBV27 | ASRGTGGLGEQF